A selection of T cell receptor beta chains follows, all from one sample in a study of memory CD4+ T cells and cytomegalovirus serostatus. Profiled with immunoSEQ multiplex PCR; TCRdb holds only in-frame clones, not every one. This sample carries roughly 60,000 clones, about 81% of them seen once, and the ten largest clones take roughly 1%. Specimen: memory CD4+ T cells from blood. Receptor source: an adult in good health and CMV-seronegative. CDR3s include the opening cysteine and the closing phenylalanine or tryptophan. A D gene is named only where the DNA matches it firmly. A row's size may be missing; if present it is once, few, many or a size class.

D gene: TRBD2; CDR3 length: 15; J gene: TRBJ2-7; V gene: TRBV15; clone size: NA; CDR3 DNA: TGTGCCACCAGCGGGGAGGGGTCGACTACCTACGAGCAGTACTTC; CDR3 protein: CATSGEGSTTYEQYF
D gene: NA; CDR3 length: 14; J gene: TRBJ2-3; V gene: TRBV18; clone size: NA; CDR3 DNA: TGTGCCAGCTCACCACCAAACGGAGGAGATACGCAGTATTTT; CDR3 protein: CASSPPNGGDTQYF
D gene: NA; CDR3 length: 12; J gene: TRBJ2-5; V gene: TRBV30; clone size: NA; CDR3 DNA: TGTGCCGGGCGAGGAGTTTTGGAGACCCAGTACTTC; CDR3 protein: CAGRGVLETQYF
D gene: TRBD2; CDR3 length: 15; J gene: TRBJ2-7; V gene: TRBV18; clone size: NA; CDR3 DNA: TGTGCCAGCTCACCCTCAAGCGGGAGCTCCTACGAGCAGTACTTC; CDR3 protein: CASSPSSGSSYEQYF
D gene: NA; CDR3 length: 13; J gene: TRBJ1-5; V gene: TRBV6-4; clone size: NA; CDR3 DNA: TGTGCCAGCAGTGAGGAGGTTTGGCAGCCCCAGCATTTT; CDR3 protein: CASSEEVWQPQHF
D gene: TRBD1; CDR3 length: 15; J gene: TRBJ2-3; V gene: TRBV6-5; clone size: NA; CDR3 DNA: TGTGCCAGCAGACGACAGGGGGGTAGTACAGATACGCAGTATTTT; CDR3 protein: CASRRQGGSTDTQYF
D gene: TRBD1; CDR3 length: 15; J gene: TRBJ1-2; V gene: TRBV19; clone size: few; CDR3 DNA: TGTGCCAGTAGTATTGGGCAGGGGGCAATAAACGGCTACACCTTC; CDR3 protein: CASSIGQGAINGYTF
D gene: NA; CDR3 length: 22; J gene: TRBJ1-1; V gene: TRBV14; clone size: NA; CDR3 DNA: TGTGCCAGCAGCCAATCGGGAAGAGAAGGCCGGTCCACGGGTCGCAAGAACACTGAAGCTTTCTTT; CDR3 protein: CASSQSGREGRSTGRKNTEAFF
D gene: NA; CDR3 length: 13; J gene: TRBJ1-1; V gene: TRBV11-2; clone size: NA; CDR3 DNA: TGTGCCAGCAGCTTATCCGGGGACACTGAAGCTTTCTTT; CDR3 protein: CASSLSGDTEAFF
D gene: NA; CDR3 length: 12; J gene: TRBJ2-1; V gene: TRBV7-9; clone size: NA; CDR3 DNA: TGTGCCAGCAGCTTAATGAGGAATGAGCAGTTCTTC; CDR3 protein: CASSLMRNEQFF
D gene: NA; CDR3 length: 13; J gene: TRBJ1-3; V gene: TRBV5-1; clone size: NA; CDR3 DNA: TGCGCCAGCAGCATATCGGGGCAGAACGATTTATATTTT; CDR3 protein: CASSISGQNDLYF
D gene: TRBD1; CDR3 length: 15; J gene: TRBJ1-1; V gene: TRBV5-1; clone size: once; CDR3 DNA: TGCGCCAGCAGCTTGGAACCAGGGGGCTCGACTGAAGCTTTCTTT; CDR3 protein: CASSLEPGGSTEAFF
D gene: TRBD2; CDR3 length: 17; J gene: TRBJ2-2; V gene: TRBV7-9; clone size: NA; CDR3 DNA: TGTGCCAGCAGCCCCCCCTTCCGACTAGCAGACACCGGGGAGCTGTTTTTT; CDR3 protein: CASSPPFRLADTGELFF
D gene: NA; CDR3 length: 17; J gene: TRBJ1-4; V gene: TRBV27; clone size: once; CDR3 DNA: TGTGCCAGCAGTCGAAAGGCGTATACTGCAACTAATGAAAAACTGTTTTTT; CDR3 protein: CASSRKAYTATNEKLFF
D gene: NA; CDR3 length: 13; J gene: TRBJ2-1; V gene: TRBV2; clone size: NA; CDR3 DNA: TGTGCCAGCATGCGGGATCAGTACAATGAGCAGTTCTTC; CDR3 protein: CASMRDQYNEQFF
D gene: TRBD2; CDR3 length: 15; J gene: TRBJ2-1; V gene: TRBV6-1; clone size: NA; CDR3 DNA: TGTGCCAGCACGCCGACTAGCGGGATCTACAATGAGCAGTTCTTC; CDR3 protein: CASTPTSGIYNEQFF
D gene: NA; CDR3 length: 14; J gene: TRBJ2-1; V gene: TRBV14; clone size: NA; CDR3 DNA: TGTGCCAGCAGCCAAGGTGTCGGCTGGGATGAGCAGTTCTTC; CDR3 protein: CASSQGVGWDEQFF
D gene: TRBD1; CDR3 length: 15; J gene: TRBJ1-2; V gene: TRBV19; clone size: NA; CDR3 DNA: TGTGCCAGTAGTACCCCCCGACAGGGGCACTATGGCTACACCTTC; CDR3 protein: CASSTPRQGHYGYTF
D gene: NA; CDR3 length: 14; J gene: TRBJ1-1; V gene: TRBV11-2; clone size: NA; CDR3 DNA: TGTGCCAGCAGCTTCAACACGGAGACAATACAAGCTTTCTTT; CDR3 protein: CASSFNTETIQAFF
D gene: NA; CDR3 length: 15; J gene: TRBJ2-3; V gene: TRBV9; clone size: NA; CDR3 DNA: TGTGCCAGCAGCGCTCTCTCCTCTAGCACAGATACGCAGTATTTT; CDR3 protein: CASSALSSSTDTQYF
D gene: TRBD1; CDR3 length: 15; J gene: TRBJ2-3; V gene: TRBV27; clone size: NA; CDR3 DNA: TGTGCCAGCAGCCTAAGACAGGCCTCCAGGGGGACGCAGTATTTT; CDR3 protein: CASSLRQASRGTQYF
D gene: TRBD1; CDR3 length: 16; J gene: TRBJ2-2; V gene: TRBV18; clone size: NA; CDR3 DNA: TGTGCCAGCTCACCTGCCGGACAGGGCAGCACCGGGGAGCTGTTTTTT; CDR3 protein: CASSPAGQGSTGELFF
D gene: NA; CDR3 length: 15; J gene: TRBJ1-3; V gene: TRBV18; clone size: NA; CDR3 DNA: TGTGCCAGCTCACCTTTAGACAGTCCTGGAAACACCATATATTTT; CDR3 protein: CASSPLDSPGNTIYF
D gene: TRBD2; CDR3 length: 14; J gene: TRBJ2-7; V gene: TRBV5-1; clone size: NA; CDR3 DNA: TGCGCCAGCAGCGCTAGCGGGAGACAGTACGAGCAGTACTTC; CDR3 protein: CASSASGRQYEQYF
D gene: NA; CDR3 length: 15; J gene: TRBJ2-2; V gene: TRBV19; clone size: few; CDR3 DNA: TGTGCCAGTAGTATCGGGGCGGTAGGGACCGGGGAGCTGTTTTTT; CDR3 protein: CASSIGAVGTGELFF
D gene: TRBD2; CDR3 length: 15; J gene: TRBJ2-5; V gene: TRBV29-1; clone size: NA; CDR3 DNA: TGCAGCGTTTACTCCCTCGTGGGAGGGCCCGGGATCCAGTACTTC; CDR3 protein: CSVYSLVGGPGIQYF
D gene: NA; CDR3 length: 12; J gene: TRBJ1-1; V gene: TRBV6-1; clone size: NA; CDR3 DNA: TGTGCCAGCAGGAGGCCGAACACTGAAGCTTTCTTT; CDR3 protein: CASRRPNTEAFF
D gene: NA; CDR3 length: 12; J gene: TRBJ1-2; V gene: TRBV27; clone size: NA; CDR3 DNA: TGTGCCAGCAGTTCAGCCGTGGGGGGCTACACCTTC; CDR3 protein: CASSSAVGGYTF
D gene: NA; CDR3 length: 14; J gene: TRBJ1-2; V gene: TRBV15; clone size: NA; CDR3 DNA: TGTGCCACCATCTCAGCGGGGGATCGCTATGGCTACACCTTC; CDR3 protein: CATISAGDRYGYTF
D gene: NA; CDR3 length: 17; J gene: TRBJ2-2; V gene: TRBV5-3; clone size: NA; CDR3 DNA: TGTGCCAGAAGCGGAGTGTGCGGCTACCAAGTCACCGGGGAGCTGTTTTTT; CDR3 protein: CARSGVCGYQVTGELFF
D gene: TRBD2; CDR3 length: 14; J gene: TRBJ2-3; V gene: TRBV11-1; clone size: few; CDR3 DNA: TGTGCCAGCAGCTTAGGAGCGGGAACAGATACGCAGTATTTT; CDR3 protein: CASSLGAGTDTQYF
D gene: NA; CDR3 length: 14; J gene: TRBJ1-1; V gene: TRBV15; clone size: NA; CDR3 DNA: TGTGCCACCAGCAGAGAAGACGTAGTCACTGAAGCTTTCTTT; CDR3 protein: CATSREDVVTEAFF
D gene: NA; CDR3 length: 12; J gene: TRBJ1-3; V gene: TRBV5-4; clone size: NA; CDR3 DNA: TGTGCCAGCAGCTTAGGGGGAAACACCATATATTTT; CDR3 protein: CASSLGGNTIYF
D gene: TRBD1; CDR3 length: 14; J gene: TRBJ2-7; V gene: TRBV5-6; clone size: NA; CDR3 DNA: TGTGCCAGCAGCTTGCCAGGGGGTACCCACGAGCAGTACTTC; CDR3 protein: CASSLPGGTHEQYF
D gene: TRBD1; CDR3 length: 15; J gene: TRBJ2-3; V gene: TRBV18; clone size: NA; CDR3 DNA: TGTGCCAGCTCACCTCGGACAGGGGAGGCAGATACGCAGTATTTT; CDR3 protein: CASSPRTGEADTQYF
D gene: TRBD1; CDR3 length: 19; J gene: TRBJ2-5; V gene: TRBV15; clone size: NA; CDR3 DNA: TGTGCCACCAGCAGAGTCGAGAGAGAGGGACAGGGGAAAGGTGAGACCCAGTACTTC; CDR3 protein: CATSRVEREGQGKGETQYF
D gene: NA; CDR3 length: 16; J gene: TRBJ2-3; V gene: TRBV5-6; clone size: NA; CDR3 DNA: TGTGCCAGCAGTACCCGACGGCGAGGGTACACAGATACGCAGTATTTT; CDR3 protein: CASSTRRRGYTDTQYF
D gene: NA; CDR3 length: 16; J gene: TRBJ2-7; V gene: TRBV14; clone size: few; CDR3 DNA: TGTGCCAGCAGCCAAGAATCGCCCCTGAGCTCCTACGAGCAGTACTTC; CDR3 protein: CASSQESPLSSYEQYF
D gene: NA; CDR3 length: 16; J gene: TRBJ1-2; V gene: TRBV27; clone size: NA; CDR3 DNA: TGTGCCAGTCGGCGAGGGGGGCTGGTGGCTAACTATGGCTACACCTTC; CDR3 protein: CASRRGGLVANYGYTF
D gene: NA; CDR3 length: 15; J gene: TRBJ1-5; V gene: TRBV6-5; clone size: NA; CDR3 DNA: TGTGCCAGCAGTTACTCGGGGGTCGCGGATCAGCCCCAGCATTTT; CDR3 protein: CASSYSGVADQPQHF
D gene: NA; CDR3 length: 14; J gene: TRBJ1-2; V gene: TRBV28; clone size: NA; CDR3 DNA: TGTGCCAGCTACACAATCACCACAGGGAATGGCTACACCTTC; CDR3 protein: CASYTITTGNGYTF
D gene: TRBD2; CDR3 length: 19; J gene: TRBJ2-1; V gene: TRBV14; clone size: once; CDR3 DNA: TGTGCCAGCAGCCAAGACGGGACGAAAGCGGGAGGGGTCGACAATGAGCAGTTCTTC; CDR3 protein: CASSQDGTKAGGVDNEQFF
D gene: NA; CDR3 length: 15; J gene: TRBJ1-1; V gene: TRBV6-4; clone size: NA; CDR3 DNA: TGTGCCAGCAGACCAAGTTGGGCAGGCTCCACTGAAGCTTTCTTT; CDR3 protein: CASRPSWAGSTEAFF
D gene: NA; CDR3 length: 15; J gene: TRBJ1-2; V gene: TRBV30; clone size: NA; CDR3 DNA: TGTGCCTGGAGTAGTGGGGGTATTGGTAACTATGGCTACACCTTC; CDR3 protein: CAWSSGGIGNYGYTF
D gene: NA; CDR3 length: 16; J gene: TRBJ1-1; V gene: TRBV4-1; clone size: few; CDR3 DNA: TGCGCCAGCAGCCAAGGGGTCTTAGGGGTGGCGACTGAAGCTTTCTTT; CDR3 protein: CASSQGVLGVATEAFF
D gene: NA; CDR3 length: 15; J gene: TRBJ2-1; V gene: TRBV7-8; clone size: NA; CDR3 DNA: TGTGCCAGCAGCTTAGGAAGGGGCACCTACAATGAGCAGTTCTTC; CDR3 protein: CASSLGRGTYNEQFF
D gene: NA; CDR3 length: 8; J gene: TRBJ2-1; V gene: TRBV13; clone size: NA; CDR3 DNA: TGTGCCACCGATGAGCAGTTCTTC; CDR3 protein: CATDEQFF
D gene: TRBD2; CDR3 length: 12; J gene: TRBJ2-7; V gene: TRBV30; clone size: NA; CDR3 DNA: TGTGCCTGGGCCAGCGCGGGGGGGGAGCAGTACTTC; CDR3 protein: CAWASAGGEQYF
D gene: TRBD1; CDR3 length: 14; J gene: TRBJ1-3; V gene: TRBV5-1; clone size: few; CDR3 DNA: TGCGCCAGCAGCTCCGCACAGGGGGACGGCACCATATATTTT; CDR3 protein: CASSSAQGDGTIYF
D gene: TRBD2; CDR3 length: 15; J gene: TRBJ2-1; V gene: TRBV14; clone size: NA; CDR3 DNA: TGTGCCAGCAGCAGAAAACGGGGACTAGCGGGGGAGCAGTTCTTC; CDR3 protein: CASSRKRGLAGEQFF
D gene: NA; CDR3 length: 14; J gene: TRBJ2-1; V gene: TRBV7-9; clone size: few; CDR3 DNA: TGTGCCAGCAGCTCCAGGGACGTCTACAATGAGCAGTTCTTC; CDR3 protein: CASSSRDVYNEQFF
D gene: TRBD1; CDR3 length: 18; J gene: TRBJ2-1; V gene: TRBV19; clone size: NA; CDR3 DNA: TGTGCCAGTACCCATCGGATCCCGAGACAGGGGGAGGATAATGAGCAGTTCTTC; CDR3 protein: CASTHRIPRQGEDNEQFF
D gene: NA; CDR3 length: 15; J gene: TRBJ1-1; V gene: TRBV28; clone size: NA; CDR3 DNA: TGTGCCAGCACCGTTAGGGTAGGACAGTACACTGAAGCTTTCTTT; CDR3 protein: CASTVRVGQYTEAFF
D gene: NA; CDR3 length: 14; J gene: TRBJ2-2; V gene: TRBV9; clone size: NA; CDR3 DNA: TGTGCCAGCAGCGTCGTCATGGACGCCGGGGAGCTGTTTTTT; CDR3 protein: CASSVVMDAGELFF